The 21 T cell receptor beta chains listed next were all sequenced from one sample in a study of PD-L1 blockade in urothelial cancer. Time point specified: pretreatment peripheral blood. Profiled with immunoSEQ multiplex PCR; TCRdb holds only in-frame clones, not every one. The sample holds 100,000 to 150,000 clones, about four fifths seen once. The sequences come from PBMCs, collected around atezolizumab (anti-PD-L1) treatment. The receptors were sampled from a man aged 45-65 years with urothelial cancer.

V is TRBV27 and J is TRBJ1-1, with 7 bases that match TRBD1. Germline V CDR1 and CDR2: MNHEY, SMNVEV (reference sequence). The CDR3 consists of 14 residues. V dropped 4 bases and J dropped 4; count of bases not matched to a gene: 6. The CDR3 is CASSSNRGRTEAFF. For the CDR3, the DNA is TGTGCCAGCAGTTCAAACAGGGGTCGCACTGAAGCTTTCTTT.

This sequence joins TRBV11-2 and TRBJ1-4, with a possible D match to TRBD1 (5 bases). The CDR3 extends over 17 amino acids. The V gene lost 1 base and the J gene lost 3 bases, with 15 bases spanning the gap. Germline loops: CDR1 SGHAT, CDR2 FQNNGV. The CDR3, as DNA: TGTGCCAGCAGCTTAGGACAGCCCCATCTCTCTAATGAAAAACTGTTTTTT. Translation gives CASSLGQPHLSNEKLFF.

The chain joins TRBV21-1 to TRBJ1-5. TRBV21-1 is annotated as a pseudogene. The CDR3 sequence is 12 residues long. The CDR3 DNA is TGTGCCAGCAGCAAGAGCGGGCAGCCCCAGCATTTT. Translated: CASSKSGQPQHF.

The rearrangement joins TRBV19 to TRBJ1-2, with 7 bases matching TRBD1. The CDR3 extends over 17 amino acids. The junction had 17 bases not matched to a gene; V was cut back by 6 bases and J by 4 bases. CDR1 and CDR2 (germline): LNHDA, SQIVND (reference sequence). CDR3 coding DNA: TGTGCCAGTAGCAATACAACGGGACAGTGGGACTTCTATGGCTACACCTTC. Its translation is CASSNTTGQWDFYGYTF.

This clone came up once. The rearrangement uses TRBV19 and TRBJ2-2; TRBD2 might be the D (6 bases). V lost 3 bases and J lost 3, with 11 bases in between. This CDR3 has 15 amino acids. Germline V gene data show CDR1 as LNHDA and CDR2 as SQIVND (reference sequence). Here the CDR3 reads CASSIGGAYTGELFF. The DNA for the CDR3 is TGTGCCAGTAGTATTGGAGGGGCGTACACCGGGGAGCTGTTTTTT.

This clone has only one observation. Other DNA sequences in this specimen translate into the identical CDR3. The chain recombines TRBV11-2 with TRBJ1-6; 9 bases match TRBD1. The germline V gene has CDR1 SGHAT and CDR2 FQNNGV. CDR3 length: 14 residues. V was pared by 1 base and J by 10 bases, with 2 bases of the junction left unmatched. For the CDR3, the DNA is TGTGCCAGCAGCTTAGGACAGGGGGGGTCACCCCTCCACTTT. It specifies CASSLGQGGSPLHF.

The CDR3 region is CASKSPGQGSYEQYF. In DNA, the CDR3 is TGTGCCAGCAAATCACCGGGACAGGGCTCCTACGAGCAGTACTTC. The chain has TRBV28 and TRBJ2-7; 9 nucleotides agree with TRBD1. V shed 7 bases and J 0 bases; nucleotides not matched to a gene: 7. Germline assignment: CDR1 MDHEN and CDR2 SYDVKM. The length of the CDR3 is 15 residues.

This chain links TRBV28 with TRBJ1-3; a possible D gene is TRBD1 (6 bases). Trimming left V 2 bases short and J 8 bases short, with 10 bases between. This CDR3 contains 13 residues. Germline-derived CDR1 and CDR2 are MDHEN and SYDVKM. The CDR3 spells CASSLPGVDTIYF. CDR3 coding DNA: TGTGCCAGCAGTTTACCAGGGGTGGACACCATATATTTT.

This chain links TRBV19 with TRBJ2-7; TRBD2 agrees at 12 bases. Germline V gives CDR1 LNHDA, CDR2 SQIVND (reference sequence). The CDR3 has 16 amino acids. After removal of 4 bases from V and 9 bases from J, the junction contained 13 bases not matched to a gene. The CDR3: CASSNGTSGRDPSQYF. The CDR3 nucleotides read TGTGCCAGTAGTAACGGGACTAGCGGGCGCGATCCTTCGCAGTACTTC.

The chain uses TRBV7-2 and TRBJ2-3, with a tentative D call TRBD1 (6 bases). The CDR3 covers 13 residues. CDR1 is SGHTA, CDR2 FQGNSA, per germline. V was shortened by 4 bases and J by 5 bases, with 10 bases between the two germline ends. CDR3 protein: CASSYRAKDTQYF. DNA for the CDR3: TGTGCCAGCAGCTACAGGGCTAAAGATACGCAGTATTTT.

The CDR3 sequence: CASSLLGEQGRNTIYF. CDR3 in DNA: TGTGCCAGCAGCTTGCTCGGGGAACAGGGGCGAAACACCATATATTTT. V gene TRBV5-6 combines with J gene TRBJ1-3, with 7 bases fitting TRBD1. The CDR3 has 16 residues. The junction had 9 bases not matched to a gene; V was cut back by 1 base and J by 5 bases. Per the germline V gene, CDR1 is SGHDT and CDR2 is YYEEEE. Supplemented by reference TRBV5-6 and TRBJ1-3, the full variable domain reads DAGVTQSPTHLIKTRGQQVTLRCSPKSGHDTVSWYQQALGQGPQFIFQYYEEEERQRGNFPDRFSGHQFPNYSSELNVNALLLGDSALYLCASSLLGEQGRNTIYFGEGSWLTVV.

On this clone itself: Germline is not matched at one junction end, which may reflect a read error. The chain uses TRBV7-7 and TRBJ2-3, with D perhaps TRBD2 (6 bases). Germline CDR1 SSHAT, CDR2 FNYEAQ (reference sequence). The CDR3 contains 13 residues. CDR3 protein: CASSLGSAGTQYF. The DNA of the CDR3 is TGTGCTAGCAGCTTAGGTAGTGCGGGGACGCAGTATTTT. Combining the CDR3 with reference TRBV7-7 and TRBJ2-3 gives the whole variable domain GAGVSQSPRYKVTKRGQDVTLRCDPISSHATLYWYQQALGQGPEFLTYFNYEAQPDKSGLPSDRFSAERPEGSISTLTIQRTEQRDSAMYRCASSLGSAGTQYFGPGTRLTVL.

The chain couples TRBV9 to TRBJ1-2; TRBD1 might be the D (5 bases). This CDR3 contains 13 residues. Trimming stripped 0 bases from V and 8 bases from J, with 11 bases between. Germline assignment: CDR1 SGDLS and CDR2 YYNGEE. CDR3 nucleotide sequence: TGTGCCAGCAGCGTAGCGGGGGTCCAGGGCTACACCTTC. Translating it yields CASSVAGVQGYTF.

This rearrangement joins TRBV28 to TRBJ1-5, with D perhaps matching TRBD1 (5 bases). V was shortened by 10 bases and J by 0 bases, with 10 bases between the two germline ends. Germline CDR1 is MDHEN and CDR2 is SYDVKM. The CDR3 sequence is 13 residues long. The CDR3 bases are TGTGCCACCTCGACAGATAGCAATCAGCCCCAGCATTTT. Translated, it gives CATSTDSNQPQHF.

There are a few counts of this clone. The V gene is TRBV9, the J gene TRBJ1-4; the D gene is possibly TRBD1 (6 bases). The V gene's germline CDR1 is SGDLS and CDR2 YYNGEE. The CDR3 spans 15 residues. Trimming left V 0 bases short and J 4 bases short, with 10 bases between. CDR3 DNA sequence: TGTGCCAGCAGCGTAGGGGGGCGACTTAATGAAAAACTGTTTTTT. It codes for CASSVGGRLNEKLFF.

This clone was picked up one time. The limits of the CDR3 on the DNA are not certain, so only TCRdb's listed CDR3 is given. The gene calls are TRBV7-8 and TRBJ1-3; the table's D call of TRBD1 was not tested on the DNA. The germline V gene encodes CDR1 SGHVS and CDR2 FQNEAQ. The CDR3 is 13 amino acids in total, end residues counted. This CDR3 is CASSFGSGNTIYF.

The rearrangement uses TRBV4-2 and TRBJ2-4, with TRBD2 identical over 14 bases. The CDR3 sequence is 18 residues long. Germline CDR1 and CDR2: LGHNA and YNFKEQ. Germline trimming cut 1 base from V and 0 bases from J; bases unmatched to any gene: 2. This CDR3 is CASSQVGLAGGAKNIQYF. CDR3 DNA: TGTGCCAGCAGCCAAGTTGGACTAGCGGGAGGAGCCAAAAACATTCAGTACTTC.

This clone was found once. This rearrangement joins TRBV5-4 to TRBJ2-1; 9 bases align to TRBD2. The V and J ends lost 4 bases and 2 bases, in that order; junction bases with no gene match: 7. From germline, CDR1 is SGHNT and CDR2 YYREEE (reference sequence). There are 16 residues in the CDR3. The CDR3 coding sequence is TGTGCCAGCAGCACGCTAGCGGGACAAACCTACAATGAGCAGTTCTTC. This translates into CASSTLAGQTYNEQFF.

This clone was picked up a small number of times. The chain couples TRBV4-1 to TRBJ1-2; 7 bases match TRBD1. There are 15 residues in the CDR3. The ends lost 2 bases at V and 5 bases at J; junction bases unmatched: 8. Germline lookup yields CDR1 MGHRA and CDR2 YSYEKL. The CDR3 sequence: CASSQRGDREYGYTF. The CDR3 bases are TGCGCCAGCAGCCAAAGAGGCGACAGGGAATATGGCTACACCTTC.

The V and J genes are TRBV27 and TRBJ1-1, with D hard to call. Trimming took off 3 bases at V and 4 bases at J, with 15 bases between the two ends. The V gene's germline CDR1 is MNHEY and CDR2 SMNVEV (reference sequence). The CDR3 runs to 15 residues. The CDR3 bases are TGTGCCAGCAGTTTCGGTTCTTACCGTTCCACTGAAGCTTTCTTT. This encodes CASSFGSYRSTEAFF.

This clone has just a few counts. The CDR3 DNA reads as TGCGCCAGCAGGCCTCGAGTAGGGGGGGATTCACCCCTCCACTTT. The encoded protein is CASRPRVGGDSPLHF. The chain combines TRBV5-1 with TRBJ1-6; D possibly corresponds to TRBD1 (6 bases). V was cut by 5 bases and J by 8 bases, with 17 bases left in between. The CDR3 is made up of 15 amino acids. CDR1 is SGHRS and CDR2 is YFSETQ in the germline V gene.